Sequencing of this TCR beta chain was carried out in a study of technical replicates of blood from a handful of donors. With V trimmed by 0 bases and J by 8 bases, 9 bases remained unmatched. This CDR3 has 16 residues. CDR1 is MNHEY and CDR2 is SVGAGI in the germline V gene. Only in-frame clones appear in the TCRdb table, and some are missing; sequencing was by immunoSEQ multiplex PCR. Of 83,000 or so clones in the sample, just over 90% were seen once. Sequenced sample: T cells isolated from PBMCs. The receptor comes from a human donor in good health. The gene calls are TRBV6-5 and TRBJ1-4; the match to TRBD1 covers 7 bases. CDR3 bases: TGTGCCAGCAGTTACTCTCAGGGGGGCGCGTTGGAAAAACTGTTTTTT. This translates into CASSYSQGGALEKLFF.